The 23 T cell receptor beta chains presented below share a single source sample, sequenced in a study of cytomegalovirus exposure and HLA in healthy donors. Primers: 60 Vbeta forward and 13 Jbeta reverse. Assay used: immunoSEQ multiplex PCR; TCRdb lists only in-frame clones, some missing. The data hold just over 150,000 clones, with roughly 84% observed a single time. The material sequenced was PBMCs. The receptors derive from a man over 45 in good health and CMV-seropositive.

This chain connects TRBV5-1 to TRBJ2-5; unclear D gene. Germline loops: CDR1 SGHRS, CDR2 YFSETQ. The CDR3 has 16 residues. The ends were cut back, 4 bases at V and 4 bases at J, with 20 bases in the middle. The CDR3 region is CASSPDARSIGETQYF. In nucleotides, the CDR3 is TGCGCCAGCAGCCCCGATGCGCGATCTATTGGAGAGACCCAGTACTTC.

This chain connects TRBV5-6 to TRBJ1-3; D is undetermined. The CDR3 sequence is 18 residues long. Germline CDR1 SGHDT, CDR2 YYEEEE. The ends were cut back, 0 bases at V and 0 bases at J, with 16 bases in the middle. Here the CDR3 DNA reads TGTGCCAGCAGCTTGGGAGAATTGAGGCTCAGCTCTGGAAACACCATATATTTT. Its translation: CASSLGELRLSSGNTIYF.

The J gene is TRBJ2-7, the V gene TRBV7-9, with TRBD1 identical over 9 bases. This CDR3 has 14 residues. Germline trimming cut 8 bases from V and 2 bases from J; bases unmatched to any gene: 7. The germline V gene has CDR1 SEHNR and CDR2 FQNEAQ (reference sequence). CDR3 protein: CASRPGQGPYEQYF. The CDR3 DNA sequence: TGTGCCAGCCGACCGGGACAGGGACCCTACGAGCAGTACTTC.

This rearrangement joins TRBV7-6 to TRBJ2-7, with D possibly being TRBD1 (6 bases). From germline, CDR1 is SGHVS and CDR2 FNYEAQ. This CDR3 comprises 15 residues. The V end lost 2 bases, the J end lost 5 bases, and 16 bases lay between the germline ends. CDR3 region: CASSLSGQLLDEQYF. CDR3 sequence (DNA): TGTGCCAGCAGCTTATCCGGACAGCTCCTGGACGAGCAGTACTTC.

The V gene is TRBV7-2, the J gene TRBJ1-2; D possibly corresponds to TRBD1 (5 bases). The V gene's germline CDR1 is SGHTA and CDR2 FQGNSA. V was cut by 4 bases and J by 4 bases, with 13 bases left in between. CDR3 length: 14 amino acids. The CDR3 protein is CASSSPGGGYGYTF. DNA for the CDR3: TGTGCCAGCAGCTCCCCGGGGGGGGGCTATGGCTACACCTTC.

The chain combines TRBV19 with TRBJ1-5, with 8 nucleotides matching TRBD1. Per the germline V gene, CDR1 is LNHDA and CDR2 is SQIVND (reference sequence). J gave up 5 bases and V 2 bases, and 8 bases lay outside the gene matches. The CDR3 contains 16 residues. DNA of the CDR3: TGTGCCAGTAGTATATCCCCGGAGACAGGGGATCAGCCCCAGCATTTT. It encodes CASSISPETGDQPQHF.

The rearrangement joins TRBV9 to TRBJ1-1; the match to TRBD1 covers 9 bases. V was pared by 4 bases and J by 0 bases, with 7 bases of the junction left unmatched. The V gene's germline CDR1 is SGDLS and CDR2 YYNGEE. CDR3 length: 16 residues. The DNA for the CDR3 is TGTGCCAGCAGCCTAGGGACAGGGACCCTGAACACTGAAGCTTTCTTT. Translation gives CASSLGTGTLNTEAFF. Based on the CDR3 plus reference TRBV9 and TRBJ1-1, the full variable domain is DSGVTQTPKHLITATGQRVTLRCSPRSGDLSVYWYQQSLDQGLQFLIQYYNGEERAKGNILERFSAQQFPDLHSELNLSSLELGDSALYFCASSLGTGTLNTEAFFGQGTRLTVV.

This sequence joins TRBV29-1 and TRBJ2-1; 9 bases line up with TRBD2. CDR1 and CDR2 from the germline V gene are SQVTM and ANQGSEA. V was pared by 0 bases and J by 0 bases, with 9 bases of the junction left unmatched. The CDR3 spans 18 residues. The DNA of the CDR3 is TGCAGCGTTGAAGATGTAGCGGGGGAGACGAGCTCCTACAATGAGCAGTTCTTC. Translation: CSVEDVAGETSSYNEQFF.

The chain is built from TRBV6-5 and TRBJ1-2, with D perhaps TRBD1 (6 bases). This CDR3 contains 15 residues. V was pared by 5 bases and J by 2 bases, with 15 bases between. Germline V CDR1 and CDR2: MNHEY, SVGAGI. The DNA of the CDR3 is TGTGCCAGCAGTAAACAGGGAACGAAGAACTATGGCTACACCTTC. This translates into CASSKQGTKNYGYTF.

The genes are TRBV30 and TRBJ1-2, with 7 bases that match TRBD1. Germline V gene lookup returns CDR1 GTSNPN and CDR2 SVGIG (reference sequence). The J segment lost 4 bases and the V segment lost 2 bases, leaving 4 bases of the junction unmatched. CDR3 length: 13 amino acids. CDR3 nucleotide sequence: TGTGCCTGGAGTTTACAGGGGAGCTATGGCTACACCTTC. This sequence encodes CAWSLQGSYGYTF.

In its sample, this clone was seen once. V usage is TRBV18 and J usage is TRBJ2-7; 8 positions match TRBD1. The CDR3 runs to 15 residues. Germline V gene lookup returns CDR1 KGHSH and CDR2 LQKENI. J was trimmed by 5 bases and V by 3 bases; bases with no gene match: 9. The DNA for the CDR3 is TGTGCCAGCTCACCCCGAGGTGGACAGGGTAACGAGCAGTACTTC. It specifies CASSPRGGQGNEQYF.

This rearrangement joins TRBV6-5 to TRBJ1-2; no definite D call. Germline loops: CDR1 MNHEY, CDR2 SVGAGI. Trimming removed 3 bases from V and 4 bases from J, with 12 bases in between. This CDR3 is 14 amino acids long. The CDR3 sequence: CASSYSAAIYGYTF. The CDR3, as DNA: TGTGCCAGCAGTTATTCTGCGGCAATCTATGGCTACACCTTC.

The chain combines TRBV9 with TRBJ1-2; perhaps TRBD1 as D (5 bases). V was clipped by 4 bases and J by 3 bases, with 13 bases between them. Germline CDR1 and CDR2: SGDLS and YYNGEE. The CDR3 has 14 amino acids. CDR3 loop: CASSQTQGDYGYTF. The CDR3, as DNA: TGTGCCAGCAGCCAGACTCAGGGCGACTATGGCTACACCTTC.

The chain combines TRBV11-3 with TRBJ2-2, with 13 nucleotides matching TRBD2. J lost 0 bases, V lost 0 bases, and 4 bases had no gene match. The CDR3 runs to 19 residues. The germline CDR1 and CDR2 sequences are SGHNT and YENEEA. DNA for the CDR3: TGTGCCAGCAGCTTAGATAGGGGACTAGCGGGACCGAACACCGGGGAGCTGTTTTTT. It is translated as CASSLDRGLAGPNTGELFF. Based on the CDR3 plus reference TRBV11-3 and TRBJ2-2, the full variable domain is EAGVVQSPRYKIIEKKQPVAFWCNPISGHNTLYWYLQNLGQGPELLIRYENEEAVDDSQLPKDRFSAERLKGVDSTLKIQPAELGDSAVYLCASSLDRGLAGPNTGELFFGEGSRLTVL.

The chain couples TRBV2 to TRBJ2-3, with 7 bases aligning to TRBD1. V was pared by 4 bases and J by 6 bases, with 7 bases of the junction left unmatched. The length of the CDR3 is 14 residues. Germline CDR1 SNHLY, CDR2 FYNNEI. The CDR3 reads CASSVNRGYDTQYF. CDR3 DNA sequence: TGTGCCAGCAGTGTTAACAGGGGATACGATACGCAGTATTTT.

This sequence joins TRBV19 and TRBJ1-4; a possible D gene is TRBD1 (5 bases). CDR1 and CDR2 from the germline V gene are LNHDA and SQIVND (reference sequence). CDR3 length: 14 residues. Trimming cost V 7 bases and J 8 bases, with 17 bases left between them. The CDR3 nucleotides are TGTGCCAGTATGGAGCGGGGGTTTCAAGAAAAACTGTTTTTT. This codes for CASMERGFQEKLFF.

This clone was seen more than once but under ten times. The chain carries TRBV25-1 and TRBJ1-2, with 10 bases identical to TRBD1. Germline V gives CDR1 MGHDK, CDR2 SYGVNS. After removal of 3 bases from V and 4 bases from J, the junction contained 5 bases not matched to a gene. This CDR3 comprises 15 residues. The CDR3 here is CASSETGGAIYGYTF. In nucleotides, the CDR3 is TGTGCCAGCAGTGAGACAGGGGGCGCGATCTATGGCTACACCTTC.

The chain is built from TRBV27 and TRBJ2-7; weak D call: TRBD1 (5 bases). Germline V gene lookup returns CDR1 MNHEY and CDR2 SMNVEV (reference sequence). The CDR3 consists of 14 residues. The germline V and J ends were trimmed by 4 bases and 0 bases, with 10 bases remaining between them. The CDR3 region has the DNA TGTGCCAGCAGTTCGCTGACAGCCTCCTACGAGCAGTACGTC. Protein: CASSSLTASYEQYV.

The chain couples TRBV2 to TRBJ1-1; D might be TRBD1 (5 bases). This CDR3 is built from 13 residues. Germline CDR1 and CDR2: SNHLY and FYNNEI. V lost 7 bases and J lost 6, with 15 bases in between. The CDR3 DNA reads TGTGCCAGCAACGTGTGGCAGGGCGCTGAAGCTTTCTTT. Translation: CASNVWQGAEAFF.

The V and J genes are TRBV10-2 and TRBJ1-2; D may be TRBD1 (6 bases). CDR1 and CDR2 (germline): WSHSY, SAAADI. Trimming cost V 6 bases and J 1 base, with 15 bases left between them. The CDR3 has 15 residues. CDR3 nucleotide sequence: TGCGCCAGCAGGCGAGGGGGGGATCTTAACTATGGCTACACCTTC. It encodes CASRRGGDLNYGYTF.

This clone is a singleton in its sample. The CDR3 protein is CASILEGSGANVLTF. The CDR3 DNA follows: TGTGCCAGCATATTAGAGGGTTCTGGGGCCAACGTCCTGACTTTC. The V gene is TRBV6-1, the J gene TRBJ2-6; D is perhaps TRBD2 (5 bases). Looked up from germline, CDR1 is MNHNS and CDR2 is SASEGT. This CDR3 region has 15 residues. V was cut by 7 bases and J by 1 base, with 11 bases left in between.

The chain links TRBV5-1 to TRBJ1-1; 8 positions match TRBD1. Per germline, CDR1 SGHRS and CDR2 YFSETQ. CDR3 length equals 14 residues. Trimming removed 0 bases from V and 6 bases from J; junction bases left unmatched: 4. CDR3 loop: CASSLGQGAAEAFF. The DNA for the CDR3 is TGCGCCAGCAGCTTGGGGCAGGGGGCCGCTGAAGCTTTCTTT. The whole variable domain, filled in from reference TRBV5-1 and TRBJ1-1, reads KAGVTQTPRYLIKTRGQQVTLSCSPISGHRSVSWYQQTPGQGLQFLFEYFSETQRNKGNFPGRFSGRQFSNSRSEMNVSTLELGDSALYLCASSLGQGAAEAFFGQGTRLTVV.

CDR3 region: CASKGQPNSPLHF. In DNA, the CDR3 is TGTGCCAGCAAGGGACAGCCCAATTCACCCCTCCACTTT. The rearrangement links TRBV7-9 to TRBJ1-6; 7 bases are a match to TRBD1. CDR3 length: 13 amino acids. The V gene end was trimmed by 7 bases and the J gene end by 7 bases; junction bases not matched to a gene: 4. CDR1 is SEHNR, CDR2 FQNEAQ, per germline (reference sequence).